This T cell receptor beta chain derives from a study of CD8 T cells in ankylosing spondylitis (dated by TCRdb to the late 2010s). General notes on the study: The study profiled T cell receptor beta repertoires in healthy donors and ankylosing spondylitis patients to find disease-linked TCR variants. The full study cohort comprised about 23 ankylosing spondylitis patients and 85 to 120 healthy donors. Samples of peripheral blood were taken, and for ankylosing spondylitis patients, synovial fluid was collected as well. The research as a whole found: Some TCR beta motif variants had previously been reported in synovial fluid and blood of reactive arthritis patients, which suggested common disease-initiation mechanisms. Blood from ankylosing spondylitis patients appeared to be characterized by a TCR beta motif composed of several highly homologous amino acid variants. The disease-linked clones were reported to be significantly enriched in matched synovial fluid samples from ankylosing spondylitis patients. A CD8+ phenotype was shown by the disease-linked clones, which were found at relatively low frequencies in peripheral blood.

Its CDR3 holds 13 amino acids, cysteine through phenylalanine. The read is trimmed to its CDR3 DNA, 39 bases read in frame from base 1. The germline V gene supplies CDR1 SQVTM and CDR2 ANQGSEA. At the junction V is shortened by 6 bases and J by 3 bases, with 12 bases in between. Only one count was recorded for this clonotype. No antigen is known for it. No base qualities exist here, and no much larger clone lies one base off it. One read is thin evidence. Reads for this sample came from an Illumina HiSeq 2500. Quantitative 5'-RACE with molecular barcodes was used to prepare TCR beta libraries. Per the original workflow: A new computational method based on a probabilistic model of VDJ rearrangement was used to identify disease-linked TCR variants. TCRdb trimmed the raw reads at Q25, called clones with MiXCR and kept productive beta chains. A single entry per CDR3 protein holds the most common genes and DNA from its merged rows. The V and J calls shown here were made by TCRdb, not taken from the authors' results. The sample includes over 150,000 distinct CDR3 sequences, with roughly 20% observed a single time. About 4.3% of the sample comes from the top ten.

Sequencing was performed on blood, either unsorted or a sorted T cell fraction (not recorded which). This sequence originates from a male donor aged 5-30 years with ankylosing spondylitis or in good health (not recorded which). Donor details come from another sample of the same person, matched by shared clones. The rearranged chain carries TRBV29-1 and TRBJ2-1; TRBD2 is a possible D gene, resting on 6 matching bases. The CDR3 region has the sequence CSVGGRNYNEQFF. The sequenced DNA: TGCAGCGTCGGGGGACGCAACTACAATGAGCAGTTCTTC.